A single sample gave rise to the 3 T cell receptor beta chains below, sequenced in a study of cytomegalovirus exposure and HLA in healthy donors. PCR primers comprised 60 Vbeta and 13 Jbeta primers. The protocol was immunoSEQ multiplex PCR, while the TCRdb copy is restricted to in-frame clones and leaves out a portion. The sample holds around 150,000 clones, 70% to 80% seen once. Sequenced input: PBMCs. All receptors derive from a human donor in good health.

The chain recombines TRBV11-2 with TRBJ1-3, with D hard to call. Trimming left V 0 bases short and J 3 bases short, with 9 bases between. The germline CDR1 and CDR2 sequences are SGHAT and FQNNGV. This CDR3 is built from 15 residues. In DNA, the CDR3 is TGTGCCAGCAGCTTAGAGTCGGGGTTTGGAAACACCATATATTTT. Encoded protein: CASSLESGFGNTIYF.

This rearrangement joins TRBV4-3 to TRBJ1-1; 7 bases agree with TRBD1. Germline lookup yields CDR1 LGHNA and CDR2 YSLEER. The CDR3 runs 14 residues. V shed 3 bases, J shed 9 bases, and the junction held 10 bases outside the gene matches. Here the CDR3 reads CASSQANRGVKAFF. The CDR3 DNA is TGCGCCAGCAGCCAGGCTAACAGGGGAGTAAAAGCTTTCTTT.

The gene calls are TRBV29-1 and TRBJ2-5; 8 nucleotides line up with TRBD1. The V and J ends lost 7 bases and 0 bases, in that order; junction bases with no gene match: 13. The CDR3 loop spans 16 amino acids. Per germline, CDR1 SQVTM and CDR2 ANQGSEA. The CDR3 DNA reads TGCAGCGGTGCAGGGGGCCCAGCGGGTAACCAAGAGACCCAGTACTTC. It codes for CSGAGGPAGNQETQYF.